The sequence of this TCR beta chain was determined in a study of T cell repertoires in cytomegalovirus infection. MiXCR was run by TCRdb on the reads, yielding one entry per CDR3 protein. This sample has hundreds of thousands of distinct CDR3 sequences, with around a third found just once. A word on this clonotype: The antigen is undetermined.

Trimming cost V 2 bases and J 5 bases; bases outside gene matches: 5. Germline V lookup: CDR1 SEHNR, CDR2 FQNEAQ (reference sequence). The CDR3 runs to 14 residues. V is TRBV7-9 and J is TRBJ2-7; 8 nucleotides line up with TRBD1. The source is a human donor in good health (CMV status not recorded). Some clones in this sample may be carry-over from other donors' samples. This specimen consisted of cultured PBMCs, obtained from culture after CMV antigen stimulation. CDR3 sequence: CASSLLDRVDEQYF. The CDR3 DNA is TGTGCCAGCAGCTTACTGGACAGGGTGGACGAGCAGTACTTC.